This T cell receptor (beta chain) comes out of a study of blood T cell repertoires in COVID-19. Study information: Specimens from acute and convalescent COVID-19 originated in the United States, Italy and Spain. Sample material is recorded as cDNA or gDNA derived from T cells, B-cell-depleted T cells, or PBMCs.

This CDR3 spans 13 amino acids. Germline loops: CDR1 MDHEN, CDR2 SYDVKM. The ends were cut back, 5 bases at V and 8 bases at J, with 15 bases in the middle. Original methodology: Amplifying reference gene primers gave estimates of nucleated cell counts. Assay: immunoSEQ multiplex PCR; the TCRdb copy retains only in-frame clones and omits some. V, J and clone size were drawn from that table, and D and trimming were deduced from the DNA. Found here are approximately 130,000 clones, approximately 85% of them singletons; the top ten hold around 4.1%. The clonotype originates from a human donor in a cohort sampled during active COVID-19. This sequence joins TRBV28 and TRBJ1-2; D is unresolved. The sequencing sample was made of peripheral blood. The CDR3 loop is CASSPDGVRGYTF. In DNA form, the CDR3 reads TGTGCCAGCAGTCCTGACGGGGTCAGGGGCTACACCTTC.